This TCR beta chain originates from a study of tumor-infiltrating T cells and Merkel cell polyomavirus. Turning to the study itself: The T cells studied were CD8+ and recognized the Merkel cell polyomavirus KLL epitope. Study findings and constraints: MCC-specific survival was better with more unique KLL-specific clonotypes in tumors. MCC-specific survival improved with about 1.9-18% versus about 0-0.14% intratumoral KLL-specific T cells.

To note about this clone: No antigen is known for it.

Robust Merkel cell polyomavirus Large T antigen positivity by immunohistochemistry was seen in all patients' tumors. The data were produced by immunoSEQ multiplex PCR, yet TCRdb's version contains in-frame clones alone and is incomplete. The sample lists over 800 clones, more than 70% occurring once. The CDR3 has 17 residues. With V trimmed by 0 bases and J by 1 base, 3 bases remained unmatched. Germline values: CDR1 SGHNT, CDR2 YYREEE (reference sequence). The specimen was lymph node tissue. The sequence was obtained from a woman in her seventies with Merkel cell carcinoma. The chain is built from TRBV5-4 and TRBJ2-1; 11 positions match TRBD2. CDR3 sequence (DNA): TGTGCCAGCAGCTTGGAACTAGCGGGAGTGTCCTACAATGAGCAGTTCTTC. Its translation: CASSLELAGVSYNEQFF.